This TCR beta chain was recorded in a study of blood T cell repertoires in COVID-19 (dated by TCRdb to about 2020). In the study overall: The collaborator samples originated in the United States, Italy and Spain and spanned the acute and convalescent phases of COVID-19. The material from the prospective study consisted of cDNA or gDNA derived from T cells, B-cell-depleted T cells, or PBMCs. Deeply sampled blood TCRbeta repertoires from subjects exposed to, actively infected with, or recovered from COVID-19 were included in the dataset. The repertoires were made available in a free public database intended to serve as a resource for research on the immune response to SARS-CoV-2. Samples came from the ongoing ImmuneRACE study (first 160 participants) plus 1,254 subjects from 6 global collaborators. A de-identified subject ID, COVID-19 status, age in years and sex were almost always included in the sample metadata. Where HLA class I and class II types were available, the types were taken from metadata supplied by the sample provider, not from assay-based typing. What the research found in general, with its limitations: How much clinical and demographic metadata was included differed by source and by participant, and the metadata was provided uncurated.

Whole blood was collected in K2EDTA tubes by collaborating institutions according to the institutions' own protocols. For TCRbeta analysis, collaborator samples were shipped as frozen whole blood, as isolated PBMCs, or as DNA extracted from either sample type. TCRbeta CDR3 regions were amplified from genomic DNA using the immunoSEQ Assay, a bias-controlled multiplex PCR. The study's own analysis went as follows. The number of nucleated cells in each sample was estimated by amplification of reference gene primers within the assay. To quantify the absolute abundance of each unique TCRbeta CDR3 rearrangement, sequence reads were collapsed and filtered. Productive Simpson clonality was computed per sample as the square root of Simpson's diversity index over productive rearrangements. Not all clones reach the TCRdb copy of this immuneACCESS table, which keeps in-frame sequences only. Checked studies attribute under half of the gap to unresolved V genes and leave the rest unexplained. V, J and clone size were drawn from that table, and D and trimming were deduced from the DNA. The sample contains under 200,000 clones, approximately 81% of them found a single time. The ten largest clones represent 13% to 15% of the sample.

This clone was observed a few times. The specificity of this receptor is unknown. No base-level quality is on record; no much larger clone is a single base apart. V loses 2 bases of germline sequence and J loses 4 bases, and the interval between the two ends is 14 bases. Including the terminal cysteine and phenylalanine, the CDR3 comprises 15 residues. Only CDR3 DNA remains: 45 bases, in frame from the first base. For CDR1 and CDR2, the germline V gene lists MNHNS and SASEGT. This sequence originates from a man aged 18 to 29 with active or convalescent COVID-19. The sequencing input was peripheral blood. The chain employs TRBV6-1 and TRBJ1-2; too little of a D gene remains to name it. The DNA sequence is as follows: TGTGCCAGCAGTGAATACGGAGGCTCTAGCTATGGCTACACCTTC. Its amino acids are CASSEYGGSSYGYTF.